This TCR beta chain came from a study of T cells in localized non-small cell lung cancer. Generated by immunoSEQ multiplex PCR, the TCRdb table keeps only in-frame clones and is missing some. This sample has over 950 clones; approximately 24% occur once, and the top ten carry about 20%. Investigators took adjacent lung free of atypia at least 2 cm from the tumor margin. There are 13 residues in the CDR3. Germline CDR1 and CDR2: SGHDN and FVKESK. The V end lost 2 bases, the J end lost 2 bases, and 6 bases lay between the germline ends. As to this clone: The antigen is unknown.

General study points: Maximal T cell clonality occurred in uninvolved adjacent lung, with tumor ranking below it. Because only a single region of the tumor was sequenced, heterogeneity remains possible. Adjacent lung exhibited a median of approximately 59 among the 100 most abundant tumor clones.

The sequencing used normal lung tissue next to the tumor, collected before any cancer treatment. The clonotype originates from a man between 40 and 69 years old with stage III squamous cell lung carcinoma. The rearrangement links TRBV14 to TRBJ1-2; unclear D gene. CDR3 protein: CASSQWQNYGYTF. The CDR3 bases are TGTGCCAGCAGCCAATGGCAGAACTATGGCTACACCTTC.